This TCR beta chain is from a study of human versus mouse CDR3 diversity and MHC coevolution. This table comes from immunoSEQ multiplex PCR, and its TCRdb copy is limited to in-frame clones, with some not included. The table lists tens of thousands of clones, roughly 93% of them singletons. Germline V gene lookup returns CDR1 SGHVS and CDR2 FNYEAQ. The CDR3 contains 11 residues. The V gene lost 8 bases and the J gene lost 1 base, with 6 bases spanning the gap. V and J are TRBV7-6 and TRBJ2-7; D is perhaps TRBD2 (6 bases). The sample consisted of naive CD4+ T cells from blood. Subset denoted: CD45RO-negative CD62L-positive naive CD4 T cells. The receptor was isolated from a person aged 30-70 years in good health. CDR3 protein: CASRGSYEQYF. The DNA for the CDR3 is TGTGCCAGCCGGGGGTCCTACGAGCAGTACTTC. Full variable domain (rest looked up from reference TRBV7-6 and TRBJ2-7): GAGVSQSPRYKVTKRGQDVALRCDPISGHVSLYWYRQALGQGPEFLTYFNYEAQQDKSGLPNDRFSAERPEGSISTLTIQRTEQRDSAMYRCASRGSYEQYFGPGTRLTVT.